This T cell receptor beta chain is drawn from a study of blood T cell repertoires in COVID-19. Trimming cost V 7 bases and J 2 bases, with 17 bases left between them. This CDR3 is built from 14 residues. Germline CDR1 is SQVTM and CDR2 is ANQGSEA. Some clones are missing from TCRdb's copy, which holds only in-frame ones; the method was immunoSEQ multiplex PCR. Of approximately 93,000 clones listed, less than 85% are singletons. This clone showed up just once. The material sequenced was peripheral blood. The TCR originated in an older man with COVID-19, enrolled during active disease. The rearrangement uses TRBV29-1 and TRBJ1-2; D might be TRBD1 (6 bases). The DNA for the CDR3 is TGCAGCGGGGGGTCCAGGGGACGAAACTATGGCTACACCTTC. Residues: CSGGSRGRNYGYTF.